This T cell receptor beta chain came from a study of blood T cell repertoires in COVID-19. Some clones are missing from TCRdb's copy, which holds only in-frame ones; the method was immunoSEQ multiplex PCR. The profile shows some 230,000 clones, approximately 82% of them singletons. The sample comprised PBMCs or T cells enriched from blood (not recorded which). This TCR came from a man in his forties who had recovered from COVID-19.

CDR3 region: CATRGRRLLIAGSGADTQYF. The CDR3 DNA reads TGTGCCACACGGGGAAGGAGGCTACTGATAGCGGGGTCGGGCGCAGATACGCAGTATTTT. The gene calls are TRBV2 and TRBJ2-3; 8 bases line up with TRBD2. The CDR3 is made up of 20 amino acids. Germline assignment: CDR1 SNHLY and CDR2 FYNNEI. The junction had 28 bases not matched to a gene; V was cut back by 10 bases and J by 4 bases. Full variable domain (remainder filled in from reference TRBV2 and TRBJ2-3): EPEVTQTPSHQVTQMGQEVILRCVPISNHLYFYWYRQILGQKVEFLVSFYNNEISEKSEIFDDQFSVERPDGSNFTLKIRSTKLEDSAMYFCATRGRRLLIAGSGADTQYFGPGTRLTVL.